This T cell receptor (beta chain) originates from a study of T cells in Graves' hyperthyroidism and ophthalmopathy. Study findings and constraints: Before onset, ophthalmopathy was predicted by the model a median about 6.2 months earlier.

This clonotype came up a few times. Its antigen is unidentified. There were TCR beta CDR3 regions amplified from RNA transcripts. During a first-round RT-PCR of the TCR CDR3, the HTBI primer set was used. TCRdb fed the multiplex PCR reads into MiXCR, producing one record per CDR3 protein. The sample has about 570,000 distinct CDR3 sequences; approximately 44% are singletons. Trimming left V 6 bases short and J 3 bases short, with 21 bases between. CDR1 and CDR2 from the germline V gene are MDHEN and SYDVKM. This CDR3 has 16 residues. This clonotype originated in an adult woman with Graves' disease, either hyperthyroidism or ophthalmopathy (not recorded which). This chain connects TRBV28 to TRBJ2-7; D remains ambiguous. Source material: peripheral blood or thyroid tissue (not recorded which). The CDR3 bases are TGTGCCAGCAGATCCAGAGGACGAGCCGCACGCTACGAGCAGTACTTC. Translated: CASRSRGRAARYEQYF.